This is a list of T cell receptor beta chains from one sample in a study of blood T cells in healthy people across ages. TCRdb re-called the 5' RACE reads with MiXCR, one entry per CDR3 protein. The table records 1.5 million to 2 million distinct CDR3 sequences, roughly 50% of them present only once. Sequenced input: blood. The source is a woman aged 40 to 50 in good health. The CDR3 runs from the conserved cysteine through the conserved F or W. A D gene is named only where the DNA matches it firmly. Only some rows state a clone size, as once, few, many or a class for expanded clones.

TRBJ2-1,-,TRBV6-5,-,CASAKEPLSYNEQFF,TGTGCCAGCGCGAAGGAGCCCCTCTCCTACAATGAGCAGTTCTTC
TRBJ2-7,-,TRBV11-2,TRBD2,CASSPLGTSGVEEQYF,TGTGCCAGCAGCCCCCTCGGGACTAGCGGGGTTGAAGAGCAGTACTTC
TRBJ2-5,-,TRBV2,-,CASDRWGNGETQYF,TGTGCCAGCGACAGGTGGGGTAACGGGGAGACCCAGTACTTC
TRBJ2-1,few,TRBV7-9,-,CASSYDNRGLDEQFF,TGTGCCAGCAGCTATGACAACCGGGGACTCGATGAGCAGTTCTTC
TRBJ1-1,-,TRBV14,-,CASSQVRRAITEAFF,TGTGCCAGCAGCCAAGTGCGTCGAGCCATCACTGAAGCTTTCTTT
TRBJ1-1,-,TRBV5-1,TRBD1,CASSSQRQGVFSGEAFF,TGCGCCAGCAGCTCCCAGCGACAGGGGGTATTCTCGGGTGAAGCTTTCTTT
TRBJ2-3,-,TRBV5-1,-,CASSFEGMADTQYF,TGCGCCAGCAGCTTCGAGGGAATGGCAGATACGCAGTATTTT
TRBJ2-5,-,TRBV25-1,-,CASSALRTLTGDQYF,TGTGCCAGCAGTGCCCTCCGGACCCTAACGGGGGACCAGTACTTC
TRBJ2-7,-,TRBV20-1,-,CSARERIHYEQYF,TGCAGTGCTAGAGAGAGGATTCACTACGAGCAGTACTTC
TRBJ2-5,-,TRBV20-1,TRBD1,CSARRPGQAIQETQYF,TGCAGTGCTAGGCGACCAGGACAGGCGATTCAAGAGACCCAGTACTTC
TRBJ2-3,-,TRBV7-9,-,CASSLVPGQGKQYF,TGTGCCAGCAGCTTAGTCCCCGGGCAGGGGAAGCAGTATTTT
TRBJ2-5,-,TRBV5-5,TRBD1,CASSLRGQLRETQYF,TGTGCCAGCAGCTTGCGGGGACAGCTAAGAGAAACCCAGTACTTC
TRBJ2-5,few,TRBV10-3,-,CAIRSSGSGETQYF,TGTGCCATCAGAAGTAGCGGTAGTGGGGAGACCCAGTACTTC
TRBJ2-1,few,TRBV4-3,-,CASSQGGYGDEQFF,TGCGCCAGCAGCCAAGGGGGGTACGGCGATGAGCAGTTCTTC
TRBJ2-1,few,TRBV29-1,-,CSVDRHSWDDEQFF,TGCAGCGTTGACAGACACTCTTGGGACGATGAGCAGTTCTTC
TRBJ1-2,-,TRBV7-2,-,CASSLASSRQANYGYTF,TGTGCCAGCAGCTTAGCGTCGAGTCGCCAGGCTAACTATGGCTACACCTTC
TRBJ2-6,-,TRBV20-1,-,CSAPPSPTGTGANVLTF,TGCAGTGCCCCACCCAGCCCTACAGGGACTGGGGCCAACGTCCTGACTTTC
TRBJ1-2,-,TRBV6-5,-,CASRPGRPREGYTF,TGTGCCAGCAGGCCGGGGAGGCCCAGGGAAGGCTACACCTTC
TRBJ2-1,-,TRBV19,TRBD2,CASSMASGGYYNEQFF,TGTGCCAGTAGTATGGCTAGCGGGGGGTATTACAATGAGCAGTTCTTC
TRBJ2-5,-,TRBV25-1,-,CASSESVTLGETQYF,TGTGCCAGCAGTGAATCCGTCACCCTGGGAGAGACCCAGTACTTC
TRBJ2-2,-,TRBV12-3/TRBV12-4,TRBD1,CASSLSTGGPTGELFF,TGTGCCAGCAGTTTATCGACAGGGGGTCCCACCGGGGAGCTGTTTTTT
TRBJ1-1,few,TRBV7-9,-,CASSLGSGKNTEAFF,TGTGCCAGCAGCCTAGGGTCTGGGAAGAACACTGAAGCTTTCTTT
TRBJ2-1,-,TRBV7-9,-,CASSPGQYYNEQFF,TGTGCCAGCAGCCCAGGACAGTACTACAATGAGCAGTTCTTC
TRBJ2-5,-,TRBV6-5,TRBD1,CASSYLTGGGETQYF,TGTGCCAGCAGTTACCTGACAGGGGGCGGAGAGACCCAGTACTTC
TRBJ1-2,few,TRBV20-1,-,CSATNPTANYGYTF,TGCAGTGCTACGAATCCCACTGCTAACTATGGCTACACCTTC
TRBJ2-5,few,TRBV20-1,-,CSASIGAGETQYF,TGCAGTGCTAGTATAGGGGCGGGGGAGACCCAGTACTTC
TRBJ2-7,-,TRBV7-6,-,CASSFLGLGGREQYF,TGTGCCAGCAGCTTTTTGGGACTCGGGGGTCGCGAGCAGTACTTC
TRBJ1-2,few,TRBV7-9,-,CASSLAHLLAGGYGYTF,TGTGCCAGCAGCTTAGCCCACCTTCTGGCGGGAGGATATGGCTACACCTTC
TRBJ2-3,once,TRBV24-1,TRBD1,CATSETGTGDTDTQYF,TGTGCCACCAGTGAGACCGGGACAGGGGACACAGATACGCAGTATTTT
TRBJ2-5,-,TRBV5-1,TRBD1,CASSRDRGTETQYF,TGCGCCAGCAGCCGGGACAGGGGGACCGAGACCCAGTACTTC
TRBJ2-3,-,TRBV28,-,CASRGPLRTDTQYF,TGTGCCAGCAGGGGCCCCCTTCGCACAGATACGCAGTATTTT
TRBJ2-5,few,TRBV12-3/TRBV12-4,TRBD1,CASSHRDRPSQKYF,TGTGCCAGCAGTCACCGGGACAGGCCGTCTCAAAAGTACTTC
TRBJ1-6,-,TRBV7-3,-,CASSLGLSGSPLHF,TGTGCCAGCAGCTTAGGGTTATCGGGTTCACCCCTCCACTTT
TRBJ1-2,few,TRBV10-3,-,CAISEWQGEGYGYTF,TGTGCCATCAGTGAGTGGCAGGGTGAGGGCTATGGCTACACCTTC
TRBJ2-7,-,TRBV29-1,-,CSVEGEGAEQYF,TGCAGCGTTGAAGGGGAAGGCGCCGAGCAGTACTTC
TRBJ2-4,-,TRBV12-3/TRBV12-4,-,CASSFRSENIQYF,TGTGCCAGCAGTTTCCGTAGCGAAAACATTCAGTACTTC
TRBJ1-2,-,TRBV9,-,CASSVGWGYTF,TGTGCCAGCAGCGTTGGTTGGGGCTACACCTTC
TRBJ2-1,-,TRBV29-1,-,CSVARGSQEQFF,TGCAGCGTCGCCCGAGGGTCCCAGGAGCAGTTCTTC
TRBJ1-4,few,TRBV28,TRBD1,CASKGGTGKLFF,TGTGCCAGCAAAGGGGGCACTGGAAAACTGTTTTTT
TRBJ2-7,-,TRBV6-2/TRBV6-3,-,CASSYRPGREYEQYF,TGTGCCAGCAGTTACCGGCCAGGGAGAGAATACGAGCAGTACTTC
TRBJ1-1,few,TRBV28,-,CASSASNERAFF,TGTGCCAGCAGTGCATCCAACGAGAGAGCTTTCTTT
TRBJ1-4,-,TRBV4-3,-,CASSQEPLAGRGNEKLFF,TGCGCCAGCAGCCAAGAACCGCTCGCCGGCAGGGGAAATGAAAAACTGTTTTTT
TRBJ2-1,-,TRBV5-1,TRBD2,CASSETLAGTLFSCNEQFF,TGCGCCAGCAGCGAAACACTAGCGGGGACATTATTCTCCTGCAATGAGCAGTTCTTC
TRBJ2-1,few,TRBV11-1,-,CASNLLGSSYNEQFF,TGTGCCAGCAATCTACTAGGGAGCTCCTACAATGAGCAGTTCTTC
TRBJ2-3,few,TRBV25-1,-,CASTSVEGADTQYF,TGTGCCAGCACAAGCGTGGAGGGGGCAGATACGCAGTATTTT
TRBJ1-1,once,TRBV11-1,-,CASVRGDNTEAFF,TGTGCCAGTGTTCGGGGGGACAACACTGAAGCTTTCTTT
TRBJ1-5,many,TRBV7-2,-,CASSLTNQPQHF,TGTGCCAGCAGCTTAACCAATCAGCCCCAGCATTTT
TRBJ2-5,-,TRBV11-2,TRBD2,CASSLVLGLRTSGRWEETQYF,TGTGCCAGCAGCTTAGTTCTCGGTCTCCGGACTAGCGGACGATGGGAAGAGACCCAGTACTTC
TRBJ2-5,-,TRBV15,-,CATSTNRDQQETQYF,TGTGCCACCAGCACGAACCGGGACCAACAAGAGACCCAGTACTTC
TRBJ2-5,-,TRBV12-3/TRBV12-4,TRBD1,CASATGPPYQETQYF,TGTGCCAGCGCGACAGGGCCACCCTACCAAGAGACCCAGTACTTC
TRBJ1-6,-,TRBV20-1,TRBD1,CSASTRDSPNSPLHF,TGCAGTGCTAGCACTCGGGACAGTCCTAATTCACCCCTCCACTTT
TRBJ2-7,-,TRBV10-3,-,CAISDGAGLGGGVFEQYF,TGTGCCATCAGTGACGGGGCAGGGCTTGGAGGTGGGGTGTTCGAGCAGTACTTC
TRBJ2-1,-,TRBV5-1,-,CASRRQTNKEQFF,TGCGCCAGCAGACGACAGACCAACAAGGAGCAGTTCTTC
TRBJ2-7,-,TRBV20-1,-,CSASPGTAPYEQYF,TGCAGTGCTAGCCCCGGGACGGCGCCCTACGAGCAGTACTTC
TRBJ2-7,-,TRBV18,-,CASSPPGGLGEQYF,TGTGCCAGCTCACCACCGGGGGGATTGGGTGAGCAGTACTTC
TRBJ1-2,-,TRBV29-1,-,CSVEDPIKGTDNGYTF,TGCAGCGTTGAAGATCCAATTAAAGGGACGGATAATGGCTACACCTTC
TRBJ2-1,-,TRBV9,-,CASSGTASYNEQFF,TGTGCCAGCAGCGGAACGGCTTCCTACAATGAGCAGTTCTTC
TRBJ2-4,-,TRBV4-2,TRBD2,CASSQAGTSGGEMSKNIQYF,TGTGCCAGCAGCCAAGCCGGGACTAGCGGGGGGGAAATGTCCAAAAACATTCAGTACTTC
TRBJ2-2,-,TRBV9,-,CASSVGARELFF,TGTGCCAGCAGCGTAGGAGCACGGGAGCTGTTTTTT
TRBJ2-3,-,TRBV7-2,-,CASSLIPGFLQSDTQYF,TGTGCCAGCAGCTTAATTCCGGGGTTTTTGCAATCAGATACGCAGTATTTT